This entry features one T cell receptor beta chain sequence. The data stem from a study of immune characterization of retroperitoneal liposarcoma. This CDR3 is built from 15 residues. Trimming stripped 3 bases from V and 4 bases from J, with 12 bases between. CDR1 and CDR2 (germline): KGHDR, SFDVKD. MiXCR, applied by TCRdb to the PCR reads, yields one record per CDR3 protein. The sample lists some 9,900 distinct CDR3 sequences; around 30% were seen once. Material for sequencing was tumor tissue. This chain joins TRBV24-1 and TRBJ2-1, with a weak D call TRBD2 (7 bases). The receptor was derived from a male donor with retroperitoneal liposarcoma. The CDR3 reads CATSDGGARYNEQFF. The CDR3 nucleotides read TGTGCCACCAGTGATGGGGGGGCTCGTTACAATGAGCAGTTCTTC.